The sequence of this TCR beta chain was determined in a study of control samples from healthy donors and cancer patients. V gave up 5 bases and J gave up 3 bases; unmatched junction bases: 4. Germline loops: CDR1 KGHSH, CDR2 LQKENI. The CDR3 runs to 16 residues. Only in-frame clones appear in the TCRdb table, and some are missing; sequencing was by immunoSEQ multiplex PCR. In the table there are about 140,000 clones, roughly nine tenths of which are singletons. The receptor's source is a man aged 18-30 years in good health. V usage is TRBV18 and J usage is TRBJ2-3; 14 bases match TRBD2. Material for sequencing was blood. The CDR3 DNA reads TGTGCCAGCTCAGACCGACTAGCGGGGGGGACAGATACGCAGTATTTT. Its translation: CASSDRLAGGTDTQYF.